A single sample is the source of the 2 T cell receptor beta chains below, sequenced in a study of blood T cell repertoires in COVID-19. Assay used: immunoSEQ multiplex PCR; TCRdb lists only in-frame clones, some missing. The sample carries around 40,000 clones, approximately 90% recorded once. The sample taken for sequencing was peripheral blood. The origin of the receptors is a man aged 60 to 75 with active COVID-19.

The chain links TRBV6-5 to TRBJ2-1, with 8 bases that match TRBD1. The V segment lost 10 bases and the J segment 8 bases; nucleotides outside the gene matches: 10. Germline V CDR1 and CDR2: MNHEY, SVGAGI. CDR3 length: 13 residues. The CDR3 is CATRQGSSYEQFF. The CDR3 nucleotides are TGTGCCACCCGACAGGGGTCATCCTATGAGCAGTTCTTC.

This clone was observed a single time. Written as DNA, the CDR3 is TGTGCCATCAGTGAGGACACAGGGGCGCTTGGCTACACCTTC. Its translation: CAISEDTGALGYTF. The rearrangement uses TRBV10-3 and TRBJ1-2, with TRBD1 matching over 7 bases. V trimming: 2 bases; J trimming: 7 bases; junction bases outside the gene matches: 7. In germline, CDR1 is ENHRY, CDR2 SYGVKD. The CDR3 totals 14 residues.